This TCR beta chain was captured by sequencing in a study of shared clonotypes between healthy human individuals. On the study more broadly: CD4 naive and CD4 memory each took three plates per donor, while CD8 naive took two and CD8 memory one. Regarding the study as a whole: Shared across several donors were approximately 5% of the naive CD4 clonotypes. Naive subsets tended to show greater estimated richness than memory subsets.

On this clone itself: Its antigen is undetermined.

The CDR3 has 14 amino acids. Germline CDR1 reads ENHRY; CDR2 reads SYGVKD. Trimming shortened V by 4 bases and J by 4 bases, and 13 bases separated the two germline ends. It was approximately 0.2 ug DNA, approximately 28,000 T cell genomes, that sorted-subset replicate PCRs used. Method: immunoSEQ multiplex PCR; TCRdb's copy keeps in-frame clones and lacks some. The data contain roughly 1,100,000 clones, around 74% of them singletons. The sample comprised memory CD4+ T cells sorted from blood. The sample's subset: CD45RA-negative fraction. This sequence was found in a man younger than 30 in good health. The chain carries TRBV10-3 and TRBJ1-1; tentative D call: TRBD1 (5 bases). This CDR3 is CAISADGAGTEAFF. In nucleotides, the CDR3 is TGTGCCATCAGTGCGGATGGGGCGGGCACTGAAGCTTTCTTT.